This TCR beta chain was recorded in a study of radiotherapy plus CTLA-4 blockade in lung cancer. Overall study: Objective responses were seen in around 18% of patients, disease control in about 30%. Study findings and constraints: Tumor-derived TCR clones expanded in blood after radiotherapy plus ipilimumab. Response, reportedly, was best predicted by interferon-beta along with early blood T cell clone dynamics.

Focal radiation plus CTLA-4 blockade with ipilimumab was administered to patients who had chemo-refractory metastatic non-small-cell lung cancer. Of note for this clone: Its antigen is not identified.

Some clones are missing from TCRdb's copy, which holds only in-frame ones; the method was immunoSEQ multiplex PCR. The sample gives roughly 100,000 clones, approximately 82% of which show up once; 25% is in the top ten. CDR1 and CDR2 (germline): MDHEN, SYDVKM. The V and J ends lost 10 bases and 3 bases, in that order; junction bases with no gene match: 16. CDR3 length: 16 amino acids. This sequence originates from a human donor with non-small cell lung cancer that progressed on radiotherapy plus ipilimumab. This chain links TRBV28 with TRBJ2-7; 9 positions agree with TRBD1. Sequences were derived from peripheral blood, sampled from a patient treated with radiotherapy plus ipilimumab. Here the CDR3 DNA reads TGTGCCATCGAGGGACAGGGAAGCTCAAATTTCTACGAGCAGTACTTC. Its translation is CAIEGQGSSNFYEQYF.